The 5 T cell receptor beta chains below were found in one sample sequenced in a study of blood T cell repertoires in COVID-19. This table comes from immunoSEQ multiplex PCR, and its TCRdb copy is limited to in-frame clones, with some not included. The sample consists of 100,000 to 150,000 clones, more than 70% of them appearing once. What was sequenced was peripheral blood. Receptor source: a human donor in a cohort sampled during active COVID-19.

This chain uses TRBV6-5 with TRBJ2-7; 7 positions agree with TRBD1. The ends lost 2 bases at V and 7 bases at J; junction bases unmatched: 11. Germline CDR1 reads MNHEY; CDR2 reads SVGAGI. This CDR3 is built from 15 residues. The CDR3 loop reads CASSYGQGVSREQYF. The CDR3 bases are TGTGCCAGCAGTTACGGGCAGGGGGTGTCGAGGGAGCAGTACTTC.

This clone has just a few counts. CDR3 nucleotides: TGTGCCAGCTCACCGCAGGGTTCTGGAAACACCATATATTTT. The encoded protein is CASSPQGSGNTIYF. The gene calls are TRBV18 and TRBJ1-3; weak D call: TRBD1 (5 bases). The germline CDR1 and CDR2 sequences are KGHSH and LQKENI. The CDR3 extends over 14 amino acids. Deletions cut 3 bases from V and 1 base from J, with 7 bases between.

This chain links TRBV19 with TRBJ1-1; D is unresolved. The CDR3 consists of 12 residues. Germline V gene data show CDR1 as LNHDA and CDR2 as SQIVND (reference sequence). V gave up 7 bases and J gave up 1 base, with 7 bases separating them. CDR3 amino acids: CASIGPNTEAFF. CDR3 nucleotide sequence: TGTGCCAGTATCGGTCCGAACACTGAAGCTTTCTTT.

The J gene is TRBJ2-1, the V gene TRBV5-1; 9 bases are shared with TRBD2. Per germline, CDR1 SGHRS and CDR2 YFSETQ. This CDR3 is built from 16 residues. V lost 2 bases, J lost 9 bases, and 12 bases stayed unmatched. CDR3 DNA sequence: TGCGCCAGCAGCTTAGCTAGCGGGATCTATCTGGGTGAGCAGTTCTTC. As protein: CASSLASGIYLGEQFF.

The chain uses TRBV2 and TRBJ2-7; D is perhaps TRBD2 (6 bases). This CDR3 spans 15 amino acids. V gave up 7 bases and J gave up 4 bases, with 20 bases separating them. The germline V gene has CDR1 SNHLY and CDR2 FYNNEI. Written as DNA, the CDR3 is TGTGCCAGCACACGGGAGCCCAGGGCCTCGTACGAGCAGTACTTC. Translating gives CASTREPRASYEQYF. Full variable domain (missing parts from reference TRBV2 and TRBJ2-7): EPEVTQTPSHQVTQMGQEVILRCVPISNHLYFYWYRQILGQKVEFLVSFYNNEISEKSEIFDDQFSVERPDGSNFTLKIRSTKLEDSAMYFCASTREPRASYEQYFGPGTRLTVT.